The subject of this entry is one T cell receptor (beta chain). The sample comes from a study of T cells expressing NK-cell markers. TCRdb reprocessed the 5' RACE reads, keeping one entry per CDR3 protein, no DNA. This listing includes more than 400,000 distinct CDR3 sequences. Sequenced input: blood T cells: a sorted CD56 or NKG2C T cell subset, CD4+ or CD8+ T cells, or bulk PBMC T cells (not recorded which). This TCR derives from a woman aged 18 to 75 in good health.

The CDR3 protein is CASSPLTSGGSAPREQFF. This chain joins TRBV11-2 and TRBJ2-1; the TRBD2 assignment by TCRdb is unverifiable without DNA. The CDR3 is 18 amino acids. Germline V lookup: CDR1 SGHAT, CDR2 FQNNGV.